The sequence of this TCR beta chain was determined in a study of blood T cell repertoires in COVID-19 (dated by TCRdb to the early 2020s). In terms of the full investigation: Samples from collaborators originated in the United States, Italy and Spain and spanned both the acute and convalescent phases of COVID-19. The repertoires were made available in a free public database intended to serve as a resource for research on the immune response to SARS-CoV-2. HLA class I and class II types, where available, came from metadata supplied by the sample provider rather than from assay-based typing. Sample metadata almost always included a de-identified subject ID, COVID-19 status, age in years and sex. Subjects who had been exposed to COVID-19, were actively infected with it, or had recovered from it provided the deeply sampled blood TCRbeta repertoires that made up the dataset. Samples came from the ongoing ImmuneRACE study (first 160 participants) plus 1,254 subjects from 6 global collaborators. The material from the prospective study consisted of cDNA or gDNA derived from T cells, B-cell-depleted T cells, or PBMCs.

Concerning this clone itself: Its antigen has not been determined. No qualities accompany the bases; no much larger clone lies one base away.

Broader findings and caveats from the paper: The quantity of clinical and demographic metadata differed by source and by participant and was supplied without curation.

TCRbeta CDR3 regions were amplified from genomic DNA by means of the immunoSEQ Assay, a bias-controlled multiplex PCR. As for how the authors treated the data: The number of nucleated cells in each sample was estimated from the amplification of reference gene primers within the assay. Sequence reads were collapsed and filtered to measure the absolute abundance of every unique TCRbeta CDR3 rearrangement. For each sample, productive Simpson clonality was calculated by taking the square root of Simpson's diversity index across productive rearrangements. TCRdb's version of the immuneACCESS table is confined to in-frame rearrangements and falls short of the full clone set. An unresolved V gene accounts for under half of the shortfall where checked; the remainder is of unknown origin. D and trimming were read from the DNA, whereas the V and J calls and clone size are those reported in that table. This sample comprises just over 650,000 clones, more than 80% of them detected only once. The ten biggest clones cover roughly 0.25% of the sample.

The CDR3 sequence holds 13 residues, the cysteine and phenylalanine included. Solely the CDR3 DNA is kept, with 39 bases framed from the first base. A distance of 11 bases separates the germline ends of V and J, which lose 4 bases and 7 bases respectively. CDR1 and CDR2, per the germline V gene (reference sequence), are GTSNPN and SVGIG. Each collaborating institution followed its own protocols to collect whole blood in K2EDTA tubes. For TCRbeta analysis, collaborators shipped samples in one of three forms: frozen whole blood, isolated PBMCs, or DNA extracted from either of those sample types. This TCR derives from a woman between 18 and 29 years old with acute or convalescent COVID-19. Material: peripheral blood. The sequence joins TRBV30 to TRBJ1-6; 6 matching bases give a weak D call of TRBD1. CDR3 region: CAWNHRENSPLHF. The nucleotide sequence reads TGTGCCTGGAATCACAGGGAGAATTCACCCCTCCACTTT. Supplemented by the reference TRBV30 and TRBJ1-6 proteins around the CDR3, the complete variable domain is SQTIHQWPATLVQPVGSPLSLECTVEGTSNPNLYWYRQAAGRGLQLLFYSVGIGQISSEVPQNLSASRPQDRQFILSSKKLLLSDSGFYLCAWNHRENSPLHFGNGTRLTVT.